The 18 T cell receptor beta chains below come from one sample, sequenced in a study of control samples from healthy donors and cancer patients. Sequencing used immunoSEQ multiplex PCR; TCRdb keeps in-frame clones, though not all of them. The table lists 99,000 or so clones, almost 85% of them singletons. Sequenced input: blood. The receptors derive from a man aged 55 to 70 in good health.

CDR3 region: CASSEWGNQETQYF. The DNA for the CDR3 is TGTGCCAGCAGTGAATGGGGGAACCAAGAGACCCAGTACTTC. The chain couples TRBV25-1 to TRBJ2-5; D possibly matches TRBD1 or TRBD2 (5 bases each). V dropped 1 base and J dropped 0 bases, with 6 bases sitting between them. This CDR3 contains 14 residues. Looked up from germline, CDR1 is MGHDK and CDR2 is SYGVNS.

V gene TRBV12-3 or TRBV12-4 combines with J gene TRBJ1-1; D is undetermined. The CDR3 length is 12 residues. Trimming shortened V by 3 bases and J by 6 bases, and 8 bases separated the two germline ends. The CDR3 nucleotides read TGTGCCAGCAGTTTTGCCGGGGCTGAAGCTTTCTTT. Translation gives CASSFAGAEAFF.

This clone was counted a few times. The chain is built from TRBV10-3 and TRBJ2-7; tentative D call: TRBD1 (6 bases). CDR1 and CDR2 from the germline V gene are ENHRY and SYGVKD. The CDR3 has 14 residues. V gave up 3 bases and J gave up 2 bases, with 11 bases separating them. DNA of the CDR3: TGTGCCATCAGTGACCACAGGGTGACCTACGAGCAGTACTTC. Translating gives CAISDHRVTYEQYF.

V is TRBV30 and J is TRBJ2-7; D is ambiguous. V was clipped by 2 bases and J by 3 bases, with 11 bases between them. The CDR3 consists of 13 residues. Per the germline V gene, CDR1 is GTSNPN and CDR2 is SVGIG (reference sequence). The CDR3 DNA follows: TGTGCCTGGAGTCCGGACCGTTACTACGAGCAGTACTTC. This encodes CAWSPDRYYEQYF.

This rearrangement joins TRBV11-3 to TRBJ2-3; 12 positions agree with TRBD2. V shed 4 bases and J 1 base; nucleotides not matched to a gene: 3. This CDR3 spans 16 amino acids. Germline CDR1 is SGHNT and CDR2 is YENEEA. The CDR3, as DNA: TGTGCCAGCAGCTCCCGACTAGCGGGAGGCACAGATACGCAGTATTTT. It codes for CASSSRLAGGTDTQYF.

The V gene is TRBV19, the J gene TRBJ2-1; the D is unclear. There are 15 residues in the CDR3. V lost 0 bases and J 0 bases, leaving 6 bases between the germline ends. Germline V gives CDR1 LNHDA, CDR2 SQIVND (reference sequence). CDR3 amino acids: CASSIDSGSYNEQFF. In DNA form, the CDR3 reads TGTGCCAGTAGTATAGATTCGGGCTCCTACAATGAGCAGTTCTTC.

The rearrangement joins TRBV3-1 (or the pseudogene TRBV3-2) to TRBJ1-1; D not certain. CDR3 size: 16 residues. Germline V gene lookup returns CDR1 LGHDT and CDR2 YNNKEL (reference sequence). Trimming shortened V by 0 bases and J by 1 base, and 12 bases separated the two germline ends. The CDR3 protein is CASSQDYSRRNTEAFF. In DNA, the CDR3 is TGTGCCAGCAGCCAAGATTACAGCCGGAGGAACACTGAAGCTTTCTTT.

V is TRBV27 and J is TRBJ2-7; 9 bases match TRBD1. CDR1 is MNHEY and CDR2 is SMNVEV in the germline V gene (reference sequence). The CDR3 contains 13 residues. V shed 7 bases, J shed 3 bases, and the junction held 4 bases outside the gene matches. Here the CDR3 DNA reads TGTGCCAGCACGGGGACAGGGAACTACGAGCAGTACTTC. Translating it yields CASTGTGNYEQYF.

The CDR3 DNA reads as TGTGCCAGCAGTCGGGGGGTAGCGGGAGGGCCGGGAGGCGAGCAGTACTTC. It is translated as CASSRGVAGGPGGEQYF. The chain uses TRBV2 and TRBJ2-7, with 11 bases fitting TRBD2. Germline V gene sequence: CDR1 SNHLY, CDR2 FYNNEI. This CDR3 is built from 17 residues. V was pared by 5 bases and J by 6 bases, with 15 bases of the junction left unmatched.

The chain's CDR3 is CASQALVQPYGYTF. CDR3 nucleotide sequence: TGTGCCAGCCAAGCTTTGGTACAGCCCTATGGCTACACCTTC. The V call is TRBV5-6, the J call TRBJ1-2; D ambiguous. V was cut by 7 bases and J by 4 bases, with 17 bases left in between. Germline CDR1 reads SGHDT; CDR2 reads YYEEEE. The CDR3 loop spans 14 amino acids.

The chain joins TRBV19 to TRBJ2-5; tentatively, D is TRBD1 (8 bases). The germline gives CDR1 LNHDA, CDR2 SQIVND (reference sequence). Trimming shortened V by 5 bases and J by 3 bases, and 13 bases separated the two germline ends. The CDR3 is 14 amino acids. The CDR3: CASSHRGGEETQYF. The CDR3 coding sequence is TGTGCCAGTAGTCACAGGGGGGGGGAAGAGACCCAGTACTTC.

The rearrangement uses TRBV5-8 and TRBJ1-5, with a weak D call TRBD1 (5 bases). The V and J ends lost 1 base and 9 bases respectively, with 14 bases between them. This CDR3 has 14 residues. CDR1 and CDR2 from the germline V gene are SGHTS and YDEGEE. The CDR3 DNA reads TGTGCCAGCAGCTTGAGACAGATGGTTGGGCCCCAGCATTTT. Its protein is CASSLRQMVGPQHF.

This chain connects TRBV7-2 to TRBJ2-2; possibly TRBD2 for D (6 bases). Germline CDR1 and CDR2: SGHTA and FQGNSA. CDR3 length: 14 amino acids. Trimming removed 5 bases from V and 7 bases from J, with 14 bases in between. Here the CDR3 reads CASSLTSTGGELFF. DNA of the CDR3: TGTGCCAGCAGCCTTACTAGCACAGGCGGGGAGCTGTTTTTT.

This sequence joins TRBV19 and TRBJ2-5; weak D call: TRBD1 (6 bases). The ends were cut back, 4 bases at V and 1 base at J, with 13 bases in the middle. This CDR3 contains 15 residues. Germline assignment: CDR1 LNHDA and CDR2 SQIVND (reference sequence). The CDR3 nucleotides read TGTGCCAGTAGTAACCTCGGGACACCCCAAGAGACCCAGTACTTC. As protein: CASSNLGTPQETQYF.

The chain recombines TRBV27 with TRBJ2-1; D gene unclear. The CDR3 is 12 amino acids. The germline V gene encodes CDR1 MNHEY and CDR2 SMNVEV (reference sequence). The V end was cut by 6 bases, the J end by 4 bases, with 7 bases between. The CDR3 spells CASSRTYNEQFF. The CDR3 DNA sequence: TGTGCCAGCAGCCGAACGTACAATGAGCAGTTCTTC.

The CDR3 region is CASSSRVTGETQYF. DNA for the CDR3: TGTGCCAGTAGTAGCAGGGTCACTGGGGAGACCCAGTACTTC. The chain has TRBV19 and TRBJ2-5; D is perhaps TRBD1 (5 bases). V dropped 4 bases and J dropped 5 bases, with 14 bases sitting between them. Germline lookup yields CDR1 LNHDA and CDR2 SQIVND (reference sequence). This CDR3 spans 14 amino acids. The whole variable domain, remainder taken from reference TRBV19 and TRBJ2-5, is DGGITQSPKYLFRKEGQNVTLSCEQNLNHDAMYWYRQDPGQGLRLIYYSQIVNDFQKGDIAEGYSVSREKKESFPLTVTSAQKNPTAFYLCASSSRVTGETQYFGPGTRLLVL.

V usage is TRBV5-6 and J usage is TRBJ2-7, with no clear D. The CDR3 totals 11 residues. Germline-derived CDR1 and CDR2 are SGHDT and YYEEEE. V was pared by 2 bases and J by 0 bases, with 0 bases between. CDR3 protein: CASSFSYEQYF. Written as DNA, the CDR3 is TGTGCCAGCAGCTTCTCCTACGAGCAGTACTTC.

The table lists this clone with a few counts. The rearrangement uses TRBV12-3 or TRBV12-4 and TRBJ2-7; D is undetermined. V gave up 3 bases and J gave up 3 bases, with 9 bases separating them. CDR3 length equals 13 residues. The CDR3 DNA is TGTGCCAGCAGTTTGGCGACGGACTACGAGCAGTACTTC. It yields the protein CASSLATDYEQYF.